These T cell receptor beta chains were read from a single sample in a study of T cell responses to AZD1222 COVID-19 vaccine. Data came from immunoSEQ multiplex PCR; TCRdb stores just in-frame clones and leaves some out. The sample records over 100,000 clones, roughly nine tenths being singletons. The starting material was peripheral blood, obtained on day 0 of AZD1222 vaccination. These receptors came from an adult in good health. Each CDR3 is given with its conserved first and last residue. D genes are given only for firm matches.

cdr3_aa d_call j_call v_call
CASSQQSTLVGEAFF - TRBJ1-1 TRBV7-6
CASSQVAFSYEQYF - TRBJ2-7 TRBV4-1
CASSHISSGNTIYF - TRBJ1-3 TRBV3-1/TRBV3-2
CASSGTAGNTIYF - TRBJ1-3 TRBV9
CASSLGGWSNQPQHF - TRBJ1-5 TRBV5-4
CASRDSMGTQYF - TRBJ2-5 TRBV5-8
CASSLLYVGQGSGGYTF TRBD1 TRBJ1-2 TRBV18
CASSPFHAARTNYGYTF - TRBJ1-2 TRBV4-1
CASSAGPLMGTQYF - TRBJ2-5 TRBV7-7
CASSENSFYSNQPQHF - TRBJ1-5 TRBV2
CASSPDRNYGYTF TRBD1 TRBJ1-2 TRBV5-4
CASGLAGTGPWQPQHF TRBD1 TRBJ1-5 TRBV12-5
CASSLAAGQTGELFF - TRBJ2-2 TRBV11-2
CASSQGLAGGTRQYEQFF TRBD2 TRBJ2-1 TRBV4-3
CASSQETSGNTDTQYF TRBD2 TRBJ2-3 TRBV3-1/TRBV3-2
CSYTRGGGNTIYF - TRBJ1-3 TRBV29-1
CASSHSPITRREQYF - TRBJ2-7 TRBV4-1
CASSVTGQGNYSPLHF TRBD1 TRBJ1-6 TRBV9
CASSAEGREGAGELFF TRBD2 TRBJ2-2 TRBV9
CASSFGQGASSPLHF TRBD1 TRBJ1-6 TRBV5-1
CASSSTSGAYNEQFF TRBD2 TRBJ2-1 TRBV2
CSVGVWGTSVGEQYF - TRBJ2-7 TRBV29-1
CASSLSGQGFQPQHF TRBD1 TRBJ1-5 TRBV27
CATSDSGGNYGYTF - TRBJ1-2 TRBV24-1
CASGDSYGYTF TRBD1 TRBJ1-2 TRBV6-6
CASSVGAGTRETQYF - TRBJ2-5 TRBV9
CASSTGQGGSYNSPLHF TRBD1 TRBJ1-6 TRBV19
CASSVNGPNYGYTF - TRBJ1-2 TRBV9
CASSLGQPSYGYTF - TRBJ1-2 TRBV5-6
CSGLGRYDTEAFF - TRBJ1-1 TRBV29-1
CASSLSTGTVTGYTF TRBD1 TRBJ1-2 TRBV28
CASSLGWETQYF - TRBJ2-5 TRBV7-9
CSASRGSRGVMAYSNQPQHF - TRBJ1-5 TRBV20-1
CASSQDQGTADTQYF - TRBJ2-3 TRBV4-3
CASSLQGGFNQPQHF - TRBJ1-5 TRBV7-9
CASSEDHRTYSNQPQHF - TRBJ1-5 TRBV6-1
CASSLAPGSTEAFF - TRBJ1-1 TRBV7-9